The T cell receptor beta chain described here comes from a study of cytomegalovirus exposure and HLA in healthy donors (dated by TCRdb to the late 2010s). For the wider study: According to an earlier analysis of a few hundred of the donors, some 170 million T cells yielded 90 million to 130 million unique TCR beta sequences and about 300 Gb of sequence data. An early release that covered fewer than 800 HLA-typed donors contained approximately 300 gigabases of sequencing data and tens of millions of unique TCR sequences. Of the roughly 420 genotyped donors, 65% to 90% were placed in the genetic ancestry cluster associated with self-reported Caucasian donors. The study aimed to test whether signatures of past pathogen exposure could be identified by cataloging public T cell receptors. Using immunosequencing, the study profiled T cell repertoires from fewer than 850 subjects and related those repertoires to cytomegalovirus serostatus. A separate validation cohort of 100 to 150 different subjects was used in addition to the approximately 700-subject first cohort. The study combined high-throughput TCR immunosequencing, statistical association of individual TCRs with disease status, and machine learning to predict cytomegalovirus infection status. A later analysis re-analyzed previously published TCR beta repertoires from approximately 700 donors and added high-resolution HLA genotyping to study TCR occurrence patterns. Rather than using new phenotypic data, the later analysis identified candidate immune exposures from TCR beta sequences and from how often those sequences occurred across donors. An earlier analysis of around 580 of the donors used high-throughput TCR beta sequencing to judge whether each TCR beta V gene segment behaved as functional or pseudogenic. Donor age, sex, ethnicity and CMV serostatus were compiled alongside the repertoire data. In a later genetic analysis, genome-wide SNP genotypes for about three fifths of the roughly 670 donors were used, and that subset was treated as a discovery cohort. Every repertoire in the discovery cohort had been generated on one and the same sequencing platform. HLA typing covered class I and class II loci at four-digit resolution. The number of typed donors differed by locus: roughly 629-630 for A, B, C, DRB1 and DQB1; roughly 510 for DQA1; some 590 for DPA1; and 400 to 480 for DPB1. A few DR-DQ haplotypes were treated as single units for association and clustering because of strong linkage in the cohort. Among 398 genotyped donors of the cohort, an average of roughly 240,000 unique TCR beta nucleotide sequences were sequenced per donor, around a sixth of them non-productive. Results and caveats for the whole study, not just this receptor: The classifier was reported to diagnose cytomegalovirus status with high specificity and sensitivity in both the original and validation cohorts. A few of the identified cytomegalovirus-associated TCR beta chains were confirmed in vitro to be specific for cytomegalovirus antigens. In a later analysis, several top co-occurrence clusters were reported to appear linked to parvovirus B19, influenza, CMV and Epstein-Barr virus. Across donors, most TCR sequences were observed very rarely, whereas some public TCRs were present in many individuals. Specific HLA alleles were associated with more than 15,000 TCR beta sequences at a false discovery rate of 0.05 in a later analysis. A cluster of highly shared sequence variants was judged likely to represent a technical artifact of the sequencing pipeline. Immune exposure information for the cohort was limited to CMV serostatus. In a later analysis, TCR association rates were found to vary across HLA loci, with the most associated TCRs seen for DRB1 alleles and the fewest for HLA-C alleles. A later analysis found that most CMV-associated TCR beta chains appeared HLA-restricted, with HLA associations seemingly driven largely by CMV exposure. Assigning TCR associations to individual alleles was difficult when HLA alleles, especially DR and DQ, strongly co-occurred. The study listed 164 TCR beta chains as associated with cytomegalovirus. A later analysis found that HLA-associated TCR beta chains were more clonally expanded and had lower generation probabilities than equally common non-associated chains. Linkage disequilibrium might explain the correlated functional status among segregating V segments, but an unknown experimental factor could not be ruled out. In an earlier analysis of some 540 of the donors, most TCR beta V segments appeared in productive rearrangements about 87% or about 30% of the time, broadly matching IMGT annotations. In this cohort, only TCR beta chains were sequenced, and detectable features were limited by the absence of alpha or paired-chain data. Presence/absence analyses assumed roughly uniform sequencing depth across donors, an assumption that may not hold. An association between a missense DCLRE1C variant and V-gene and J-gene trimming of TCR beta chains was found in a later genetic analysis and replicated in an independent cohort. Some IMGT-functional V segments, including TRBV6-2 and TRBV6-3, could not be distinguished by the 87-base-pair reads and were therefore excluded. Compared with the 666-donor mean, donors in an Asian-associated ancestry cluster had fewer N-insertions in productive TCRs, according to a later genetic analysis. A further reported finding was that TCR beta sequences accurately predicted the HLA-A and HLA-B alleles for most subjects in the first cohort. According to the authors, the approach could potentially be generalized to other disease states and immunological phenotypes. Because HLA typing was missing for some donors at each locus, association tests included only the typed subset. Because counts were too low, roughly 17 rarely observed V segments, including chromosome 9 orphons, were left out of the earlier analysis of 587 of the donors.

The junction shows trimming of 4 bases on V and 7 bases on J, and the gene matches do not reach 12 bases of it. CDR1 and CDR2, per the germline V gene, are MNHEY and SVGAGI. The CDR3 has 16 amino acids, counting the end cysteine and phenylalanine. Only the CDR3 DNA is retained, 48 bases long and in frame from the first base. The library was prepared using the immunoSEQ multiplex PCR assay. For the multiplex PCR, a mixture combining 60 forward primers for TCR Vbeta segments and 13 reverse primers for TCR Jbeta segments was used. Amplification of the CDR3 region of rearranged TCR beta genes was performed with a multiplex PCR assay on genomic DNA. On the Illumina HiSeq System, the amplified TCR beta libraries were sequenced as 87-base-pair reads. The original methods were these. In a later analysis, about 80 million unique TCR beta chains were counted across the approximately 620 repertoires, and roughly 10 million of these chains were shared by at least two donors. To remove PCR and sequencing errors, raw reads were error-corrected and collapsed into unique sequences using a nearest-neighbor algorithm that merged closely related sequences. Alignment of CDR3 sequences to IMGT reference sequences was used to assign V, D and J gene segments. For a sequence to be retained, a match of at least six nucleotides to both a V gene segment and a J gene segment was required. Rearrangements were classified as productive when the CDR3 lacked stop codons and remained in frame with V and J, and all other rearrangements were classified as non-productive. CDR3 was defined by IMGT convention, running from the second conserved V-encoded cysteine to the conserved J-encoded phenylalanine. Sequences without an unambiguous match to a single V gene segment were excluded from the earlier analysis of 450 to 650 of the donors. In an earlier analysis of 587 of the donors, V segments were called functional above 56.7% productive rearrangements and were called segregating when the between-donor standard deviation exceeded 5%. To diagnose cytomegalovirus status from the catalog of TCR beta chain sequences, a statistical classification framework was built. A later analysis assigned V and J genes by comparing TCR nucleotide sequences with IMGT/GENE-DB human TR gene sequences. The TCRdist pipeline was used in a later analysis to assign CDR3 sequences and most-parsimonious VDJ recombination scenarios. In a later analysis, every TCR beta chain was defined by the combination of its CDR3 amino acid sequence and its V-gene family, and reads without a unique V-gene family were dropped. To address suspected cross-contamination and a sequencing artifact, a later analysis removed a few hundred highly shared, low-generation-probability nucleotide sequences. For each public chain, a later analysis derived a clonal expansion index from normalized ranks of inferred template counts within each repertoire. Generation probabilities in a later analysis came from a VDJ recombination model fitted to out-of-frame rearrangements, and those results were checked against IGoR. In a later analysis, TCR-TCR, TCR-HLA and TCR-CMV co-occurrence was scored with hypergeometric tests, and a repertoire-size bias correction was applied to TCR pairs. To estimate false discovery rates, a later analysis permuted the HLA or CMV assignments 20 times. In a later analysis, co-occurring TCRs were grouped using DBSCAN, and TCRdist sequence similarity was added for clustering within HLA-allele-positive subsets. Repertoires with fewer than 30,000 or more than 120,000 public chains, plus five repertoires with anomalous nucleotide sharing, were excluded from co-occurrence clustering. TCRdb obtained this table from immuneACCESS and retained in-frame rearrangements with V and J assigned. These tables miss some clones; where compared with another copy, unresolved V genes account for less than half of the shortfall, and the remainder is unexplained. V, J and clone size are those of that table, while D and trimming were read from the DNA. This sample gives approximately 190,000 clones in total; 75% to 85% of them show up just once. The ten largest make up roughly 0.8% of the sample.

In total, approximately 690 healthy bone marrow donors made up the cohort. All cohort members were sampled while nominally healthy, although unrecorded immune exposures were likely present. The donor tested CMV seronegative and was one of the 352 seronegative cohort members. A peripheral blood sample was collected from each donor, and TCR beta sequencing was performed on peripheral blood mononuclear cells. Genomic DNA was extracted from the blood cell samples with the Qiagen DNeasy Blood Extraction Kit. In regard to this clone: Its cognate antigen has yet to be identified. Base qualities are not at hand, and no much larger clone is one base apart.

Here the chain combines TRBV6-5 and TRBJ2-2; 7 middle bases align to TRBD1. Sequenced sample: PBMCs. The TCR originated in a woman between 18 and 29 years old in good health and CMV-seronegative. The nucleotides are TGTGCCAGCAGTTCGGAACAGGGGCCCTCAGACGGGGAGCTGTTTTTT. This yields the protein CASSSEQGPSDGELFF.